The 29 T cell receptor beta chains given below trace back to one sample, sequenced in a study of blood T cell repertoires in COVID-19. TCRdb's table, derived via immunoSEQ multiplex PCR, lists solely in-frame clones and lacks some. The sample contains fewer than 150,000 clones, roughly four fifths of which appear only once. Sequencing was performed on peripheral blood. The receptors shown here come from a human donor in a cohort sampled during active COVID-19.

Written as DNA, the CDR3 is TGTGCCAGCAGTAGTCAGGGATTCGGCACTGAAGCTTTCTTT. Translating it yields CASSSQGFGTEAFF. The rearrangement uses TRBV6-5 and TRBJ1-1; TRBD1 might be the D (5 bases). Germline V gene sequence: CDR1 MNHEY, CDR2 SVGAGI. This CDR3 contains 14 residues. V was shortened by 5 bases and J by 4 bases, with 14 bases between the two germline ends.

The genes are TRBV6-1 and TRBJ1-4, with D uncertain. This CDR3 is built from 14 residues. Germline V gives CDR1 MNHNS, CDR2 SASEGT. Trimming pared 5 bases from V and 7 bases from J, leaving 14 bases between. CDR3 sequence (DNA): TGTGCCAGCAGTCGTTCTAGGCAAATTGAAAAACTGTTTTTT. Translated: CASSRSRQIEKLFF.

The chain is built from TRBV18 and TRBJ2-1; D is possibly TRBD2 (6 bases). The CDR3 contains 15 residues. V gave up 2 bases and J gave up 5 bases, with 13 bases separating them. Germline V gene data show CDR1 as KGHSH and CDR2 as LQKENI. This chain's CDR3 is CASSPNRDWNNEQFF. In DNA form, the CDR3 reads TGTGCCAGCTCACCAAACCGGGACTGGAACAATGAGCAGTTCTTC.

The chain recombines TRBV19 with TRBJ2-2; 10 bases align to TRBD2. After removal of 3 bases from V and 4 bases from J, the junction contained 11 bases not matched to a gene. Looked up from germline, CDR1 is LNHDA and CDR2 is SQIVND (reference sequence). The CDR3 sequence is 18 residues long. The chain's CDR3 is CASSIFLAGAPSTGELFF. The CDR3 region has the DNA TGTGCCAGTAGTATTTTTCTAGCGGGGGCCCCGAGCACCGGGGAGCTGTTTTTT.

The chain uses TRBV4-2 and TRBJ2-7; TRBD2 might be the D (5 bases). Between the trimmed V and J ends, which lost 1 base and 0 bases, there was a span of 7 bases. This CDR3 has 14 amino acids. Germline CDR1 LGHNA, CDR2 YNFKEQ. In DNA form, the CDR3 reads TGTGCCAGCAGCCAAGGAGGGAGCTCCTACGAGCAGTACTTC. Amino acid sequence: CASSQGGSSYEQYF.

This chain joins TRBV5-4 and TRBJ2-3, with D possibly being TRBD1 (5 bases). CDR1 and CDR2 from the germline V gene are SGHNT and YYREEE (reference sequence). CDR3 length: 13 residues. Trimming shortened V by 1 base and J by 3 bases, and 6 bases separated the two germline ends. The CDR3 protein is CASSLPGTDTQYF. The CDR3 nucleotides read TGTGCCAGCAGCTTGCCAGGGACAGATACGCAGTATTTT.

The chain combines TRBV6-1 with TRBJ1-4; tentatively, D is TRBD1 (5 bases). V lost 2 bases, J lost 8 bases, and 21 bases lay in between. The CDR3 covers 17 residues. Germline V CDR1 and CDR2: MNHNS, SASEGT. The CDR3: CASSELAAGGVREKLFF. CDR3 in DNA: TGTGCCAGCAGTGAATTGGCAGCCGGGGGGGTTAGAGAAAAACTGTTTTTT.

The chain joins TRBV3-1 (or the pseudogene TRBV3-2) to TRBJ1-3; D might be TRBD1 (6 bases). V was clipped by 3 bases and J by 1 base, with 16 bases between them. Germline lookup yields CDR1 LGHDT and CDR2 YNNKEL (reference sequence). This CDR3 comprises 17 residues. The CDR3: CASSHTPTGGSGNTIYF. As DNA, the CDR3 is TGTGCCAGCAGCCACACTCCGACAGGCGGTTCTGGAAACACCATATATTTT.

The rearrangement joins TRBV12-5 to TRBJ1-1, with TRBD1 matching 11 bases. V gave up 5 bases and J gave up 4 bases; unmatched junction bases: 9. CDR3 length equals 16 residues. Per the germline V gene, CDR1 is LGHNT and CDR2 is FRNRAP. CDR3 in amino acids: CASGAGPGQGVTEAFF. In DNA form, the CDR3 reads TGTGCTAGTGGTGCAGGCCCGGGACAGGGGGTCACTGAAGCTTTCTTT.

Here the CDR3 reads CASSLDGLGYTF. As DNA, the CDR3 is TGTGCCAGCAGCTTAGATGGCCTTGGCTACACCTTC. V usage is TRBV11-2 and J usage is TRBJ1-2; no clear D. Germline V lookup: CDR1 SGHAT, CDR2 FQNNGV. CDR3 length equals 12 residues. With 0 bases removed from V and 7 bases from J, the gap between germline ends came to 6 bases.

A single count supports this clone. CDR3 residues: CASNGGSSYNEQFF. The CDR3 coding sequence is TGTGCCAGCAACGGGGGGAGCTCCTACAATGAGCAGTTCTTC. The genes are TRBV6-5 and TRBJ2-1, with 7 bases identical to TRBD2. This CDR3 region has 14 residues. CDR1 MNHEY and CDR2 SVGAGI come from the germline V gene. V lost 7 bases and J lost 0; bases outside the gene matches: 3.

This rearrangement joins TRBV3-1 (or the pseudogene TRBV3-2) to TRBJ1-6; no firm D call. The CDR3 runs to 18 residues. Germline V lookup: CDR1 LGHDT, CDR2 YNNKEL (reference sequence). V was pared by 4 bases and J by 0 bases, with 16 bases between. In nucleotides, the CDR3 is TGTGCCAGCAGCCGAACTCTGTTGGGGAGCTCCTATAATTCACCCCTCCACTTT. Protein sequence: CASSRTLLGSSYNSPLHF.

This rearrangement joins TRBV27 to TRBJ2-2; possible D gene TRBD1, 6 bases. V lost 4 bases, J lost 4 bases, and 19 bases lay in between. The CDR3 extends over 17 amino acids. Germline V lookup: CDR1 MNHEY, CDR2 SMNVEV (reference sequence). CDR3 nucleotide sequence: TGTGCCAGCAGTTCGGGAACAGGGATCCCCCCCACCGGGGAGCTGTTTTTT. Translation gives CASSSGTGIPPTGELFF.

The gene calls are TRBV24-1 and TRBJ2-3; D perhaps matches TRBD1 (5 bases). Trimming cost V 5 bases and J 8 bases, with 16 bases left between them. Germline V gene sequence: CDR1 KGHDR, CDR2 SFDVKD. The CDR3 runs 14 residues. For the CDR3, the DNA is TGTGCCACCAGTGCGCAGGGTGGGATGGGTACGCAGTATTTT. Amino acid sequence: CATSAQGGMGTQYF.

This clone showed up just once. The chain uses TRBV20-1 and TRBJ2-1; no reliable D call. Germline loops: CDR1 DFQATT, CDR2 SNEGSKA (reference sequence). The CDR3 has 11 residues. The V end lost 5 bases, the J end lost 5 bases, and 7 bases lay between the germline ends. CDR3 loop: CSAGPDNEQFF. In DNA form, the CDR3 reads TGCAGTGCTGGGCCCGACAATGAGCAGTTCTTC.

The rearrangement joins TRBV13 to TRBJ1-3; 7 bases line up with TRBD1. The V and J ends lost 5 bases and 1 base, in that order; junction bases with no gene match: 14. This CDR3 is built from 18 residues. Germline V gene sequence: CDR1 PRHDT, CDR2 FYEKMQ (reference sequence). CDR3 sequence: CASSPRGAPGESGNTIYF. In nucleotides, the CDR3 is TGTGCCAGCAGCCCCAGGGGGGCCCCGGGAGAATCTGGAAACACCATATATTTT.

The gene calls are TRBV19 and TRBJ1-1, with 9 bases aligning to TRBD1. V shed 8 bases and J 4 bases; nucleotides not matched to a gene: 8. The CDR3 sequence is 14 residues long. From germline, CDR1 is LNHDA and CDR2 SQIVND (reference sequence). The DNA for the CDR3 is TGTGCCAGTTTCCCGGGACAGGGAAGCACTGAAGCTTTCTTT. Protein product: CASFPGQGSTEAFF. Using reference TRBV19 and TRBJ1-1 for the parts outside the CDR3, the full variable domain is DGGITQSPKYLFRKEGQNVTLSCEQNLNHDAMYWYRQDPGQGLRLIYYSQIVNDFQKGDIAEGYSVSREKKESFPLTVTSAQKNPTAFYLCASFPGQGSTEAFFGQGTRLTVV.

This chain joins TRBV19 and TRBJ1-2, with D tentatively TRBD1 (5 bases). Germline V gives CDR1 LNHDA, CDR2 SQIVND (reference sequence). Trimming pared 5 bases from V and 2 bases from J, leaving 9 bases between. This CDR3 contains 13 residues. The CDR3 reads CASSSGRNYGYTF. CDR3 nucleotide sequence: TGTGCCAGTAGTTCAGGGCGAAACTATGGCTACACCTTC.

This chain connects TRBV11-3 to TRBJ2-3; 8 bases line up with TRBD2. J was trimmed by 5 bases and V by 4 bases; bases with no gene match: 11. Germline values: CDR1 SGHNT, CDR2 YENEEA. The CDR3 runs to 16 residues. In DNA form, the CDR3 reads TGTGCCAGCAGCTCCGGACCGGCGGGGGGAAAAGATACGCAGTATTTT. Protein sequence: CASSSGPAGGKDTQYF.

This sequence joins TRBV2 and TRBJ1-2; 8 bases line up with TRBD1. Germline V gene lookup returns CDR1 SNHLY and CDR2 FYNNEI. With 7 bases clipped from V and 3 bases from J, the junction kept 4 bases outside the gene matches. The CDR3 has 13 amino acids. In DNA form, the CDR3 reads TGTGCCAGCACTAGGACAGGGTACTATGGCTACACCTTC. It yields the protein CASTRTGYYGYTF.

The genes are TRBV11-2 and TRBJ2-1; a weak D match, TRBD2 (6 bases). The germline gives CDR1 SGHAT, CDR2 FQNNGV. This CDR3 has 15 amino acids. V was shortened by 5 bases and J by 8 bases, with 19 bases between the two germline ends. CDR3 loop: CASSRRGVGYDEQFF. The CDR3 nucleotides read TGTGCCAGCAGCCGGCGGGGAGTTGGTTACGATGAGCAGTTCTTC.

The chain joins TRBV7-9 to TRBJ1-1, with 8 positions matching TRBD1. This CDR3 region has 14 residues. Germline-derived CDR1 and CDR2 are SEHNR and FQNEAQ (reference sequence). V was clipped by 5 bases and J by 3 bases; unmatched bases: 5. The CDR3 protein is CASSLGQGDTEAFF. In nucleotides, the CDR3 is TGTGCCAGCAGCCTCGGACAGGGAGACACTGAAGCTTTCTTT.

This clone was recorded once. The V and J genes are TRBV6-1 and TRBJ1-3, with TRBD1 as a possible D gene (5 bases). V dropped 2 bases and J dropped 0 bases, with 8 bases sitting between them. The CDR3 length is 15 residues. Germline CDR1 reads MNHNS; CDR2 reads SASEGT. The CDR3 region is CASSEQGGSGNTIYF. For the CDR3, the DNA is TGTGCCAGCAGTGAACAGGGAGGCTCTGGAAACACCATATATTTT.

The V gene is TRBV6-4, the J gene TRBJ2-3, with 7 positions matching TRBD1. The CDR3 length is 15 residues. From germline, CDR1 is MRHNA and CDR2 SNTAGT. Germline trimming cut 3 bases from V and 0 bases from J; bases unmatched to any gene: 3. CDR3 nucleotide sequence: TGTGCCAGCAGTGAGCTACAGGGGAGCACAGATACGCAGTATTTT. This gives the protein CASSELQGSTDTQYF.

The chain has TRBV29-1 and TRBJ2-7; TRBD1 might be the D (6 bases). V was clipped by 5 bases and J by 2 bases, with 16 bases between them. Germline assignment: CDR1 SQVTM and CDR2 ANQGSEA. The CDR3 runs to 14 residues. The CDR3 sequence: CSVTRKGEAYEQYF. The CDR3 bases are TGCAGCGTTACCCGTAAGGGGGAAGCCTACGAGCAGTACTTC.

The chain's CDR3 is CASSSTSYRETQYF. CDR3 nucleotides: TGCGCCAGCAGCTCGACTAGCTATCGGGAGACCCAGTACTTC. The V call is TRBV5-1, the J call TRBJ2-5, with TRBD2 matching 7 bases. With V trimmed by 3 bases and J by 5 bases, 7 bases remained unmatched. The CDR3 spans 14 residues. CDR1 is SGHRS, CDR2 YFSETQ, per germline.

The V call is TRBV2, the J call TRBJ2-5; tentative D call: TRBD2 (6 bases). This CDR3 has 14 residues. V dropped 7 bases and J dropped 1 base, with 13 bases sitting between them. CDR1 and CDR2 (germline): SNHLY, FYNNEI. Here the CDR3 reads CASNGELAQETQYF. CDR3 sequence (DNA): TGTGCCAGCAATGGTGAACTAGCCCAAGAGACCCAGTACTTC.

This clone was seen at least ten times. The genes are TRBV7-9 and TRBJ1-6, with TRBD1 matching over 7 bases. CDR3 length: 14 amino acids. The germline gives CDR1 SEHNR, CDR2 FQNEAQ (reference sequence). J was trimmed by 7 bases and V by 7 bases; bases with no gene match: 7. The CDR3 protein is CASTTRTGNSPLHF. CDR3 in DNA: TGTGCCAGCACCACGAGGACAGGAAATTCACCCCTCCACTTT.

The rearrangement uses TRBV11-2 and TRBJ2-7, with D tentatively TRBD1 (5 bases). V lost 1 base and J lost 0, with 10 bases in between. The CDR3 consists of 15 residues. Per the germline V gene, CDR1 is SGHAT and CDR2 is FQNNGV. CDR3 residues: CASSLGLGDSYEQYF. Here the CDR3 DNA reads TGTGCCAGCAGCTTAGGGTTAGGGGACTCCTACGAGCAGTACTTC.